This T cell receptor beta chain stems from a study of kidney transplant recipient with SARS-CoV-2 infection. TCRdb processed the reads anew with MiXCR; each CDR3 protein has one entry. The repertoire consists of roughly 230,000 distinct CDR3 sequences, with 29% occurring once and the leading ten covering under 9.5%. Germline CDR1 SGHVT, CDR2 SQSDAQ. Trimming shortened V by 5 bases and J by 4 bases, and 23 bases separated the two germline ends. This CDR3 has 17 amino acids. This chain joins TRBV7-4 and TRBJ1-2, with D uncertain. The sequencing here drew on a blood sample, taken at baseline and on day 111 from a kidney transplant recipient. This receptor was identified in a young adult male patient who had COVID-19 and was a kidney transplant recipient. T cells may partly derive from the graft donor. CDR3 DNA: TGTGCCAGCAGCGATAGATGTTCAGCTCGAAAGACCTATGGCTACACCTTC. It specifies CASSDRCSARKTYGYTF.